The rows below give T cell receptor beta chains drawn from one sample of a study of spatial heterogeneity in lung cancer. One entry per CDR3 protein, called by TCRdb with MiXCR from the 5' RACE reads. The data hold about 9,500 distinct CDR3 sequences, with approximately 14% observed a single time. The sample was lung tumor tissue, taken at surgery. The origin of the receptors is a male donor with early-stage non-small cell lung cancer. CDR3s include the opening cysteine and the closing phenylalanine or tryptophan. D genes are given only for firm matches. Part of the rows lack a size; the others show once, few, many or a class for expanded clones.

cdr3_aa: CASSWGFSNQPQHF
cdr3_nt: TGTGCCAGCAGTTGGGGGTTTAGCAATCAGCCCCAGCATTTT
cdr3_length: 14
v_call: TRBV12-3/TRBV12-4
d_call: -
j_call: TRBJ1-5
clone_size: medium-sized

cdr3_aa: CASSLQRSGRADTGELFF
cdr3_nt: TGTGCCAGCAGCTTACAGAGGAGCGGGAGGGCCGACACCGGGGAGCTGTTTTTT
cdr3_length: 18
v_call: TRBV5-6
d_call: TRBD2
j_call: TRBJ2-2
clone_size: few

cdr3_aa: CASSLISGPGSTDTQYF
cdr3_nt: TGTGCCAGCAGTTTAATATCTGGGCCGGGGAGCACAGATACGCAGTATTTT
cdr3_length: 17
v_call: TRBV27
d_call: -
j_call: TRBJ2-3
clone_size: many

cdr3_aa: CSVEVGTGGLSETQYF
cdr3_nt: TGCAGCGTTGAAGTGGGTACGGGAGGCCTCTCAGAGACCCAGTACTTC
cdr3_length: 16
v_call: TRBV29-1
d_call: TRBD2
j_call: TRBJ2-5
clone_size: medium-sized

cdr3_aa: CSVVGGSSGANVLTF
cdr3_nt: TGCAGCGTTGTTGGCGGGAGCTCTGGGGCCAACGTCCTGACTTTC
cdr3_length: 15
v_call: TRBV29-1
d_call: TRBD2
j_call: TRBJ2-6
clone_size: -

cdr3_aa: CSAKPGRMNTEAFF
cdr3_nt: TGCAGTGCTAAGCCCGGACGGATGAACACTGAAGCTTTCTTT
cdr3_length: 14
v_call: TRBV20-1
d_call: -
j_call: TRBJ1-1
clone_size: many

cdr3_aa: CASSLTGGRETQYF
cdr3_nt: TGCGCCAGCAGCTTAACAGGGGGCCGGGAGACCCAGTACTTC
cdr3_length: 14
v_call: TRBV5-1
d_call: TRBD1
j_call: TRBJ2-5
clone_size: many

cdr3_aa: CATSKTGTDLGETQYF
cdr3_nt: TGTGCCACCAGCAAGACAGGAACCGACCTAGGGGAGACCCAGTACTTC
cdr3_length: 16
v_call: TRBV24-1
d_call: -
j_call: TRBJ2-5
clone_size: many

cdr3_aa: CASSQGRAQPQHF
cdr3_nt: TGTGCCAGCAGCCAAGGTCGGGCTCAGCCCCAGCATTTT
cdr3_length: 13
v_call: TRBV3-1
d_call: -
j_call: TRBJ1-5
clone_size: many

cdr3_aa: CASSLWAGLNQPQHF
cdr3_nt: TGTGCCAGCAGCTTATGGGCAGGGCTCAATCAGCCCCAGCATTTT
cdr3_length: 15
v_call: TRBV5-5
d_call: -
j_call: TRBJ1-5
clone_size: many

cdr3_aa: CASSYDGNYEQYF
cdr3_nt: TGTGCCAGCAGTTACGACGGGAACTACGAGCAGTACTTC
cdr3_length: 13
v_call: TRBV6-2/TRBV6-3
d_call: -
j_call: TRBJ2-7
clone_size: many

cdr3_aa: CASRGGHFNTGELFF
cdr3_nt: TGTGCCAGCAGGGGGGGACACTTTAACACCGGGGAGCTGTTTTTT
cdr3_length: 15
v_call: TRBV6-1
d_call: -
j_call: TRBJ2-2
clone_size: many

cdr3_aa: CASSRGMDEKLFF
cdr3_nt: TGTGCCAGCAGTCGGGGCATGGATGAAAAACTGTTTTTT
cdr3_length: 13
v_call: TRBV12-3/TRBV12-4
d_call: -
j_call: TRBJ1-4
clone_size: medium-sized

cdr3_aa: CASSLGVRGSSYNEQFF
cdr3_nt: TGTGCCAGCAGCTTAGGAGTCCGGGGTAGCTCCTACAATGAGCAGTTCTTC
cdr3_length: 17
v_call: TRBV7-2
d_call: -
j_call: TRBJ2-1
clone_size: many

cdr3_aa: CSATPTSVAGGTDTQYF
cdr3_nt: TGCAGTGCAACCCCAACCTCTGTAGCGGGAGGGACAGATACGCAGTATTTT
cdr3_length: 17
v_call: TRBV20-1
d_call: TRBD2
j_call: TRBJ2-3
clone_size: few

cdr3_aa: CASSLDGAMYTGELFF
cdr3_nt: TGCGCCAGCAGCTTGGATGGGGCCATGTACACCGGGGAGCTGTTTTTT
cdr3_length: 16
v_call: TRBV5-1
d_call: -
j_call: TRBJ2-2
clone_size: medium-sized

cdr3_aa: CASSRVAQKAVMNTEAFF
cdr3_nt: TGTGCCAGCTCCCGGGTGGCACAGAAAGCTGTTATGAACACTGAAGCTTTCTTT
cdr3_length: 18
v_call: TRBV18
d_call: -
j_call: TRBJ1-1
clone_size: many

cdr3_aa: CASLKGGEGTEAFF
cdr3_nt: TGTGCCAGCTTGAAGGGGGGAGAAGGGACTGAAGCTTTCTTT
cdr3_length: 14
v_call: TRBV6-1
d_call: -
j_call: TRBJ1-1
clone_size: many

cdr3_aa: CASSLGTSQETQYF
cdr3_nt: TGTGCCAGCAGCCTTGGGACTAGCCAAGAGACCCAGTACTTC
cdr3_length: 14
v_call: TRBV3-1
d_call: TRBD2
j_call: TRBJ2-5
clone_size: medium-sized

cdr3_aa: CASSSPIDRTTYNSPLHF
cdr3_nt: TGTGCCAGCAGCTCCCCAATTGACAGGACTACCTATAATTCACCCCTCCACTTT
cdr3_length: 18
v_call: TRBV7-2
d_call: -
j_call: TRBJ1-6
clone_size: medium-sized

cdr3_aa: CASSEAFDLREQFF
cdr3_nt: TGTGCCAGCAGTGAAGCGTTCGACTTGAGGGAGCAGTTCTTC
cdr3_length: 14
v_call: TRBV6-1
d_call: -
j_call: TRBJ2-1
clone_size: medium-sized

cdr3_aa: CASSLEASGAETQYF
cdr3_nt: TGTGCCAGCAGCTTAGAGGCTAGCGGGGCAGAGACCCAGTACTTC
cdr3_length: 15
v_call: TRBV7-2
d_call: TRBD2
j_call: TRBJ2-5
clone_size: -

cdr3_aa: CASSRTGLGEHHTEAFF
cdr3_nt: TGTGCCAGCAGCCGAACGGGACTCGGAGAACACCACACTGAAGCTTTCTTT
cdr3_length: 17
v_call: TRBV13
d_call: -
j_call: TRBJ1-1
clone_size: many

cdr3_aa: CASSITGGPYNEQFF
cdr3_nt: TGTGCCAGCAGTATTACAGGGGGGCCCTACAATGAGCAGTTCTTC
cdr3_length: 15
v_call: TRBV6-1
d_call: TRBD1
j_call: TRBJ2-1
clone_size: many

cdr3_aa: CSAGLGQAHSGRANEQFF
cdr3_nt: TGCAGCGCAGGCCTGGGACAGGCCCATAGCGGGAGGGCCAATGAGCAGTTCTTC
cdr3_length: 18
v_call: TRBV29-1
d_call: TRBD2
j_call: TRBJ2-1
clone_size: many

cdr3_aa: CASSREQFGSPLHF
cdr3_nt: TGTGCCAGCAGTCGGGAACAGTTTGGATCACCCCTCCACTTT
cdr3_length: 14
v_call: TRBV6-1
d_call: -
j_call: TRBJ1-6
clone_size: medium-sized

cdr3_aa: CSARSEVLDTDLTDTQYF
cdr3_nt: TGCAGTGCTAGATCTGAAGTTTTGGACACAGACCTCACAGATACGCAGTATTTT
cdr3_length: 18
v_call: TRBV20-1
d_call: -
j_call: TRBJ2-3
clone_size: many

cdr3_aa: CASSLKQGNGYTF
cdr3_nt: TGTGCCAGCAGCTTGAAACAGGGGAATGGCTACACCTTC
cdr3_length: 13
v_call: TRBV7-9
d_call: TRBD1
j_call: TRBJ1-2
clone_size: many

cdr3_aa: CASSLDSAAPGYTF
cdr3_nt: TGCGCCAGCAGCTTGGATTCAGCAGCCCCTGGCTACACCTTC
cdr3_length: 14
v_call: TRBV5-1
d_call: -
j_call: TRBJ1-2
clone_size: many

cdr3_aa: CASSEGQGYGGYTF
cdr3_nt: TGTGCCAGCAGTGAAGGACAGGGTTACGGCGGCTACACCTTC
cdr3_length: 14
v_call: TRBV6-1
d_call: TRBD1
j_call: TRBJ1-2
clone_size: many

cdr3_aa: CASSLDYQSTDTQYF
cdr3_nt: TGTGCCAGCAGCTTAGATTACCAGAGCACAGATACGCAGTATTTT
cdr3_length: 15
v_call: TRBV7-8
d_call: -
j_call: TRBJ2-3
clone_size: many

cdr3_aa: CASTPSGRAGEQYF
cdr3_nt: TGTGCCAGCACTCCTAGCGGGAGGGCCGGGGAGCAGTACTTC
cdr3_length: 14
v_call: TRBV12-3/TRBV12-4
d_call: TRBD2
j_call: TRBJ2-7
clone_size: many

cdr3_aa: CASRTTDTQYF
cdr3_nt: TGCGCCAGCAGGACCACAGATACGCAGTATTTT
cdr3_length: 11
v_call: TRBV5-1
d_call: -
j_call: TRBJ2-3
clone_size: -

cdr3_aa: CSVRQKYGYTF
cdr3_nt: TGCAGCGTCCGACAGAAATATGGCTACACCTTC
cdr3_length: 11
v_call: TRBV29-1
d_call: -
j_call: TRBJ1-2
clone_size: many

cdr3_aa: CASSLPGAGSHEQYF
cdr3_nt: TGTGCCAGCAGTTTACCAGGGGCTGGATCGCACGAGCAGTACTTC
cdr3_length: 15
v_call: TRBV28
d_call: -
j_call: TRBJ2-7
clone_size: -

cdr3_aa: CASSAQAYEQYF
cdr3_nt: TGTGCCAGCAGCGCGCAGGCGTACGAGCAGTACTTC
cdr3_length: 12
v_call: TRBV2
d_call: -
j_call: TRBJ2-7
clone_size: -

cdr3_aa: CASRAGDGAQYF
cdr3_nt: TGTGCCAGCAGGGCAGGGGACGGGGCCCAGTACTTC
cdr3_length: 12
v_call: TRBV6-5
d_call: -
j_call: TRBJ2-5
clone_size: medium-sized

cdr3_aa: CSALGTSGIGETQYF
cdr3_nt: TGCAGTGCTCTCGGGACTAGCGGGATAGGAGAGACCCAGTACTTC
cdr3_length: 15
v_call: TRBV20-1
d_call: TRBD2
j_call: TRBJ2-5
clone_size: medium-sized

cdr3_aa: CASSPAGYADTQYF
cdr3_nt: TGTGCCAGCAGTCCAGCGGGATACGCAGATACGCAGTATTTT
cdr3_length: 14
v_call: TRBV27
d_call: TRBD2
j_call: TRBJ2-3
clone_size: many

cdr3_aa: CASSPTGAVPLHF
cdr3_nt: TGTGCCAGCAGCCCGACGGGTGCCGTACCCCTCCACTTT
cdr3_length: 13
v_call: TRBV7-9
d_call: -
j_call: TRBJ1-6
clone_size: -